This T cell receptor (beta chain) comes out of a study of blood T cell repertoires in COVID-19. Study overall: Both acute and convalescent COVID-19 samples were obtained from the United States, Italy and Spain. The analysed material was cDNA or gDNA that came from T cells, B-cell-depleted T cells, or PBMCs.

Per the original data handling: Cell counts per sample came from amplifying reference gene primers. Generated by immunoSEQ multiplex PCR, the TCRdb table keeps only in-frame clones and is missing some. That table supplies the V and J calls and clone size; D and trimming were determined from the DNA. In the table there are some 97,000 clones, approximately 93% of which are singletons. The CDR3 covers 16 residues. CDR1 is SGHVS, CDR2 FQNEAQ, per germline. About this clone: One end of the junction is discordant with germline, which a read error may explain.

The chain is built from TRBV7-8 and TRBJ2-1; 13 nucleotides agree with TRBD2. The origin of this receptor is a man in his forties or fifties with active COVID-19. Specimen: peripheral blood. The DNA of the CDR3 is TGTGCCAGCAGCCTAGCACTAGCGGGAGGGTACAATGAGCAGTTCTTC. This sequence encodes CASSLALAGGYNEQFF.